These 17 T cell receptor beta chains were all obtained from the same sample, sequenced in a study of blood T cell repertoires in COVID-19. Measured with immunoSEQ multiplex PCR; TCRdb has only the in-frame clones, and not every one. The repertoire holds 200,000 to 300,000 clones, with approximately 91% as singletons. The material sequenced was peripheral blood. These receptors all come from a man aged 25 to 40 with COVID-19, enrolled during active disease.

The chain combines TRBV10-1 with TRBJ2-5; D is ambiguous. Germline V gene lookup returns CDR1 WNHNN and CDR2 SYGVQD (reference sequence). V lost 2 bases, J lost 3 bases, and 7 bases lay in between. CDR3 length equals 13 residues. CDR3: CASSERVEETQYF. CDR3 in DNA: TGCGCCAGCAGTGAGCGAGTAGAAGAGACCCAGTACTTC.

The chain carries TRBV5-1 and TRBJ2-3; D may be TRBD2 (7 bases). The V and J ends lost 4 bases and 4 bases respectively, with 16 bases between them. The germline gives CDR1 SGHRS, CDR2 YFSETQ. The CDR3 is made up of 15 amino acids. CDR3 DNA sequence: TGCGCCAGCAGCAATGAGGGGGGGCGGTCAGATACGCAGTATTTT. This encodes CASSNEGGRSDTQYF.

V and J are TRBV19 and TRBJ1-1; D perhaps matches TRBD1 (5 bases). V lost 5 bases and J 1 base, leaving 11 bases between the germline ends. Germline V CDR1 and CDR2: LNHDA, SQIVND (reference sequence). The CDR3 is made up of 14 amino acids. CDR3 nucleotide sequence: TGTGCCAGTAGTCCCTTAGACAGGAACACTGAAGCTTTCTTT. This codes for CASSPLDRNTEAFF.

The rearrangement uses TRBV6-1 and TRBJ1-2, with D hard to call. The CDR3 totals 14 residues. V gave up 2 bases and J gave up 6 bases, with 13 bases separating them. Germline values: CDR1 MNHNS, CDR2 SASEGT. CDR3 region: CASSEQRTSNGYTF. The CDR3 DNA is TGTGCCAGCAGTGAACAACGGACTTCCAATGGCTACACCTTC.

The chain has TRBV5-6 and TRBJ2-1; 7 nucleotides match TRBD2. V dropped 4 bases and J dropped 4; count of bases not matched to a gene: 17. The germline CDR1 and CDR2 sequences are SGHDT and YYEEEE. The CDR3 loop spans 18 amino acids. The CDR3 DNA reads as TGTGCCAGCAGCCCAGTAGCTCGGCTAGCGGAGACTTACAATGAGCAGTTCTTC. Translation gives CASSPVARLAETYNEQFF. The entire variable domain, with the rest obtained from reference TRBV5-6 and TRBJ2-1, is as follows: DAGVTQSPTHLIKTRGQQVTLRCSPKSGHDTVSWYQQALGQGPQFIFQYYEEEERQRGNFPDRFSGHQFPNYSSELNVNALLLGDSALYLCASSPVARLAETYNEQFFGPGTRLTVL.

The chain is built from TRBV7-2 and TRBJ2-3; TRBD2 matches at 13 bases. V was pared by 5 bases and J by 0 bases, with 8 bases of the junction left unmatched. Germline CDR1 reads SGHTA; CDR2 reads FQGNSA. The CDR3 spans 18 residues. CDR3 DNA sequence: TGTGCCAGCAGCAAATTGACTAGCGGGGGGTCTAGCACAGATACGCAGTATTTT. This encodes CASSKLTSGGSSTDTQYF.

This chain connects TRBV15 to TRBJ1-2, with a possible D match to TRBD1 (5 bases). This CDR3 contains 13 residues. From germline, CDR1 is LNHNV and CDR2 YYDKDF (reference sequence). V dropped 1 base and J dropped 4 bases, with 7 bases sitting between them. Here the CDR3 DNA reads TGTGCCACCAGCAGAGCGGGGGGCTATGGCTACACCTTC. This gives the protein CATSRAGGYGYTF.

CDR3 sequence (DNA): TGTGCCAGCAGCTTTCAGGGAGGTACTGAAGCTTTCTTT. Protein: CASSFQGGTEAFF. The V and J genes are TRBV11-2 and TRBJ1-1, with D perhaps TRBD1 (5 bases). Germline V gives CDR1 SGHAT, CDR2 FQNNGV. The length of the CDR3 is 13 residues. The germline V and J ends were trimmed by 3 bases and 5 bases, with 10 bases remaining between them.

The chain has TRBV5-1 and TRBJ2-5; 8 bases match TRBD1. The V gene end was trimmed by 0 bases and the J gene end by 4 bases; junction bases not matched to a gene: 5. The germline gives CDR1 SGHRS, CDR2 YFSETQ. The CDR3 totals 15 residues. The CDR3 reads CASSLGQGSGETQYF. The CDR3 nucleotides are TGCGCCAGCAGCTTGGGACAGGGGTCGGGAGAGACCCAGTACTTC. The full variable domain, rest sourced from reference TRBV5-1 and TRBJ2-5, is KAGVTQTPRYLIKTRGQQVTLSCSPISGHRSVSWYQQTPGQGLQFLFEYFSETQRNKGNFPGRFSGRQFSNSRSEMNVSTLELGDSALYLCASSLGQGSGETQYFGPGTRLLVL.

This clone was found once. This chain connects TRBV25-1 to TRBJ1-6; D perhaps matches TRBD1 (6 bases). V lost 6 bases, J lost 6 bases, and 12 bases lay in between. CDR1 MGHDK and CDR2 SYGVNS come from the germline V gene. The CDR3 length is 14 residues. The CDR3 loop is CASSYTGRNSPLHF. As DNA, the CDR3 is TGTGCCAGCAGCTACACAGGGCGTAATTCACCCCTCCACTTT.

The J gene is TRBJ2-1, the V gene TRBV28; 10 bases map to TRBD1. CDR3 length: 15 residues. With V trimmed by 6 bases and J by 4 bases, 6 bases remained unmatched. In germline, CDR1 is MDHEN, CDR2 SYDVKM. The CDR3: CASRTPGQGYNEQFF. DNA for the CDR3: TGTGCCAGCAGGACCCCGGGACAGGGGTACAATGAGCAGTTCTTC.

V usage is TRBV5-1 and J usage is TRBJ1-6; D perhaps matches TRBD1 (6 bases). V gave up 7 bases and J gave up 9 bases, with 17 bases separating them. CDR1 is SGHRS, CDR2 YFSETQ, per germline. The CDR3 extends over 14 amino acids. As DNA, the CDR3 is TGCGCCAGCTCGGGGGGCTTGGGTGGTTCACCCCTCCACTTT. Translating gives CASSGGLGGSPLHF.

This rearrangement joins TRBV18 to TRBJ1-3; D not certain. Germline CDR1 KGHSH, CDR2 LQKENI. This CDR3 comprises 15 residues. The V end lost 0 bases, the J end lost 0 bases, and 6 bases lay between the germline ends. CDR3 region: CASSPPQLSGNTIYF. For the CDR3, the DNA is TGTGCCAGCTCACCACCGCAACTCTCTGGAAACACCATATATTTT. The full variable domain, completed using reference TRBV18 and TRBJ1-3, is NAGVMQNPRHLVRRRGQEARLRCSPMKGHSHVYWYRQLPEEGLKFMVYLQKENIIDESGMPKERFSAEFPKEGPSILRIQQVVRGDSAAYFCASSPPQLSGNTIYFGEGSWLTVV.

The V gene is TRBV5-1, the J gene TRBJ1-1; 9 bases match TRBD1. This CDR3 is built from 16 residues. Germline V lookup: CDR1 SGHRS, CDR2 YFSETQ. Germline trimming cut 0 bases from V and 5 bases from J; bases unmatched to any gene: 8. CDR3: CASSLEGTGLGTEAFF. The CDR3 DNA is TGCGCCAGCAGCTTGGAGGGGACAGGGTTGGGAACTGAAGCTTTCTTT.

The genes are TRBV7-9 and TRBJ2-7; D is undetermined. CDR3 size: 16 residues. The germline V and J ends were trimmed by 1 base and 1 base, with 14 bases remaining between them. Germline V gene data show CDR1 as SEHNR and CDR2 as FQNEAQ (reference sequence). The CDR3 DNA is TGTGCCAGCAGCTTAGTGCTAGGTTCCCAGTCCTACGAGCAGTACTTC. Its protein is CASSLVLGSQSYEQYF. The complete variable domain, with remaining parts taken from reference TRBV7-9 and TRBJ2-7, reads DTGVSQNPRHKITKRGQNVTFRCDPISEHNRLYWYRQTLGQGPEFLTYFQNEAQLEKSRLLSDRFSAERPKGSFSTLEIQRTEQGDSAMYLCASSLVLGSQSYEQYFGPGTRLTVT.

V gene TRBV6-5 combines with J gene TRBJ2-3, with D perhaps TRBD2 (5 bases). V lost 2 bases, J lost 0 bases, and 12 bases lay in between. Germline CDR1 MNHEY, CDR2 SVGAGI. This CDR3 comprises 16 residues. In DNA, the CDR3 is TGTGCCAGCAGTTACGGGAGCCAGACTAGCACAGATACGCAGTATTTT. Amino acids: CASSYGSQTSTDTQYF.

This chain uses TRBV5-1 with TRBJ2-2; 7 bases are shared with TRBD2. The CDR3 covers 15 residues. V shed 4 bases, J shed 4 bases, and the junction held 7 bases outside the gene matches. Germline lookup yields CDR1 SGHRS and CDR2 YFSETQ. CDR3: CASSPGLVGTGELFF. In DNA, the CDR3 is TGCGCCAGCAGCCCCGGACTAGTCGGCACCGGGGAGCTGTTTTTT.